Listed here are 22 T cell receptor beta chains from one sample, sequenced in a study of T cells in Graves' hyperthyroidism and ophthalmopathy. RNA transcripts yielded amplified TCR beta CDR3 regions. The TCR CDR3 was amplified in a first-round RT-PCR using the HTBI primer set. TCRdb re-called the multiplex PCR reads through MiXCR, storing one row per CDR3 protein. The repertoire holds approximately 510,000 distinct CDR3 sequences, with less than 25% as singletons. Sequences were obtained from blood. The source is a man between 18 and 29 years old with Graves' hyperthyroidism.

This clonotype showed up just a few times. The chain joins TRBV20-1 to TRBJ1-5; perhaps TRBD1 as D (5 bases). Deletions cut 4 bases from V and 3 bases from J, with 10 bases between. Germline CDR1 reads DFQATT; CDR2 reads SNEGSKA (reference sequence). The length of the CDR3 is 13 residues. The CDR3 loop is CSATRDDNQPQHF. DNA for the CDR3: TGCAGTGCTACCAGGGATGACAATCAGCCCCAGCATTTT.

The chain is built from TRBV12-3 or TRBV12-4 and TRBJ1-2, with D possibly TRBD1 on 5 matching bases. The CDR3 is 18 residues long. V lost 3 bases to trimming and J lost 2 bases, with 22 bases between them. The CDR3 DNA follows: TGTGCCAGCAGTTTCCCGAGTGATGGTGACAGCGCGAACTATGGCTACACCTTC. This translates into CASSFPSDGDSANYGYTF.

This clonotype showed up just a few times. The CDR3 spells CASSLAGKSSDEQYF. For the CDR3, the DNA is TGCGCCAGCAGCTTGGCTGGGAAATCTTCCGACGAGCAGTACTTC. V is TRBV5-1 and J is TRBJ2-7, with D unresolved. V was cut by 0 bases and J by 5 bases, with 15 bases left in between. Germline V lookup: CDR1 SGHRS, CDR2 YFSETQ. This CDR3 has 15 amino acids.

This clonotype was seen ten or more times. The CDR3 coding sequence is TGTGCCAGCAGTGAATGGGGTCAAGGCCAGCCCCAGCATTTT. The encoded protein is CASSEWGQGQPQHF. The chain links TRBV2 to TRBJ1-5; D unresolved. CDR1 SNHLY and CDR2 FYNNEI come from the germline V gene. Deletions cut 2 bases from V and 7 bases from J, with 12 bases between. The CDR3 covers 14 residues.

CDR3 DNA: TGCGCCAGCAGCTTGGCGACAGGGGTGCGGGTCGAGCAGTACTTC. Translating gives CASSLATGVRVEQYF. V is TRBV5-1 and J is TRBJ2-7, with 8 bases identical to TRBD1. The germline V gene has CDR1 SGHRS and CDR2 YFSETQ. With 0 bases clipped from V and 6 bases from J, the junction kept 8 bases outside the gene matches. There are 15 residues in the CDR3.

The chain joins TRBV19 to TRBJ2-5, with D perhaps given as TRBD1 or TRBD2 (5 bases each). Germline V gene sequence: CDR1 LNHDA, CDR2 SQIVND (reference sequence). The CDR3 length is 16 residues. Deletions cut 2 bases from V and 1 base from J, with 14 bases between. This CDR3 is CASSIYGAASQETQYF. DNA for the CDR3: TGTGCCAGTAGTATATACGGGGCAGCATCCCAAGAGACCCAGTACTTC.

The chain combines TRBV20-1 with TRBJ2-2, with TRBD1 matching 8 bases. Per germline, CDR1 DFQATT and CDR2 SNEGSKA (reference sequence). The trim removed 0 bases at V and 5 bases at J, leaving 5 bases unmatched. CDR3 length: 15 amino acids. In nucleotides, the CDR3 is TGCAGTGCTAGAGATGGACAGGGTGGGACCGGGGAGCTGTTTTTT. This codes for CSARDGQGGTGELFF.

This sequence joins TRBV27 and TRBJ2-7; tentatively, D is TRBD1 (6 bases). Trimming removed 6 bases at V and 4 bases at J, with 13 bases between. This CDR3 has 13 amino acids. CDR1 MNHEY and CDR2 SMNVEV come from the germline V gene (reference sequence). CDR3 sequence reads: CASRKTGAYEQYF. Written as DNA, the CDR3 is TGTGCCAGCAGAAAGACAGGAGCGTACGAGCAGTACTTC.

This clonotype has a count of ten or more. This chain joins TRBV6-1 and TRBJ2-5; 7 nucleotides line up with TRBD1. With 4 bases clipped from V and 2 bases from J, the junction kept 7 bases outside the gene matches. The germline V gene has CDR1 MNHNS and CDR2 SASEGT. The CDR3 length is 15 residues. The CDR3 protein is CASSGLTGFQETQYF. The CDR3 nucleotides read TGTGCCAGCAGTGGCTTGACAGGGTTTCAAGAGACCCAGTACTTC.

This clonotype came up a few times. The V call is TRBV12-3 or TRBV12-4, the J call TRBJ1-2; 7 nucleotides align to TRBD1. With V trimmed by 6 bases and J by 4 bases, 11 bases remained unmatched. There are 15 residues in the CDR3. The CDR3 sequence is CASRLQGSGGYGYTF. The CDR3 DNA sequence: TGTGCCAGCAGATTACAGGGGTCGGGGGGCTATGGCTACACCTTC.

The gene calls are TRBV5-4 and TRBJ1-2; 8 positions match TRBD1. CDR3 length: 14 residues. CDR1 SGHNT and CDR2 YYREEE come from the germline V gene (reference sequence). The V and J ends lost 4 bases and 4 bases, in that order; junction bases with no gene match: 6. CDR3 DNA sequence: TGTGCCAGCAGCCCCCTGGGGACAGGCTATGGCTACACCTTC. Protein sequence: CASSPLGTGYGYTF.

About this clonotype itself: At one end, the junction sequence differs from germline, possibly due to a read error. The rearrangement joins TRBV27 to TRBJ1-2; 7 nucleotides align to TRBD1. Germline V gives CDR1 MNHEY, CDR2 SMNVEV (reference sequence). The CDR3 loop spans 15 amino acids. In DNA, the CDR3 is TGTGCCGGCAGTTTCCGCAGGGGGTCTGGCTATGGCTACACCTTC. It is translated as CAGSFRRGSGYGYTF.

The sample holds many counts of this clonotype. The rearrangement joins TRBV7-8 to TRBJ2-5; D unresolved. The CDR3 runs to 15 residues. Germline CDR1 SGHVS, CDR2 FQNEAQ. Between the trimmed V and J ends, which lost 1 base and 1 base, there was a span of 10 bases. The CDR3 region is CASSLVGFLQETQYF. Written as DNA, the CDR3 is TGTGCCAGCAGCTTAGTGGGGTTCCTCCAAGAGACCCAGTACTTC.

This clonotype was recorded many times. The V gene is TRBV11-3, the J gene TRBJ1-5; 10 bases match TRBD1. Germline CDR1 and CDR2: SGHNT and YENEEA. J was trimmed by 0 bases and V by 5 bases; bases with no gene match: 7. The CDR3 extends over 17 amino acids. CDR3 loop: CASSLGTGDYSNQPQHF. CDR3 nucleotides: TGTGCCAGCAGCCTGGGGACAGGGGATTATAGCAATCAGCCCCAGCATTTT.

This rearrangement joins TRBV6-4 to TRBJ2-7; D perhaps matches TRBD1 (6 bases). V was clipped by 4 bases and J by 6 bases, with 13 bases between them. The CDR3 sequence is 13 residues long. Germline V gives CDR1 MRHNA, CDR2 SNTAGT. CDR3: CASSGGRTSEQYF. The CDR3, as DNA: TGTGCCAGCAGTGGGGGGCGGACCTCCGAGCAGTACTTC.

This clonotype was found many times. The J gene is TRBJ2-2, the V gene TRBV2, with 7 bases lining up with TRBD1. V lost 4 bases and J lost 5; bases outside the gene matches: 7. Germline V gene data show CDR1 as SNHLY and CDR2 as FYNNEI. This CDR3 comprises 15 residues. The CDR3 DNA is TGTGCCAGCAGTGGGACAGGAATGGGGACCGGGGAGCTGTTTTTT. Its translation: CASSGTGMGTGELFF.

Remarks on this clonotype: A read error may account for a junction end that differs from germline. CDR3 amino acids: CASTIPAYDQYF. CDR3 nucleotide sequence: TGTGCCAGCACGATACCGGCGTACGATCAGTACTTC. The J gene is TRBJ2-7, the V gene TRBV28; D gene ambiguous. In germline, CDR1 is MDHEN, CDR2 SYDVKM. The CDR3 covers 12 residues.

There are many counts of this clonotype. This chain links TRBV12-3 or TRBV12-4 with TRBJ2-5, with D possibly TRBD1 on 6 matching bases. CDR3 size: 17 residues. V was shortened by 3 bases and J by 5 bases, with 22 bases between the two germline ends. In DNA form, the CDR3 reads TGTGCCAGCAGTTTTATCGGAGTCCCAGGGGTGGGGGAGACCCAGTACTTC. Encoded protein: CASSFIGVPGVGETQYF.

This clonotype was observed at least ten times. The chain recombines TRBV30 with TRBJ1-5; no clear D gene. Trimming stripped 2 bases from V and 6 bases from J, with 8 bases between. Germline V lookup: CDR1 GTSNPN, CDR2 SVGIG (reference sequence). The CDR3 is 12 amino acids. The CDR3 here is CAWSHVGQPQHF. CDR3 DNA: TGTGCCTGGAGTCACGTTGGTCAGCCCCAGCATTTT.

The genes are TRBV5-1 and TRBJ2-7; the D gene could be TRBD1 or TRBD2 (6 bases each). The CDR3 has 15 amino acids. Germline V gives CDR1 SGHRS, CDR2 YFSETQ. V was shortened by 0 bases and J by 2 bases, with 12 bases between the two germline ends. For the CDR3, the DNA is TGCGCCAGCAGCTTGGGGGGGGCAACCACCTACGAGCAGTACTTC. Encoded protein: CASSLGGATTYEQYF.

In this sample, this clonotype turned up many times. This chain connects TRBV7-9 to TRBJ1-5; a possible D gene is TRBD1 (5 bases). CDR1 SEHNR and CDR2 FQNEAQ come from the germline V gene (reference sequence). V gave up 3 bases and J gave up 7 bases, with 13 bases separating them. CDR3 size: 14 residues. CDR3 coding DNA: TGTGCCAGCAGCTTTAGGCAGGGCAGGCAGCCCCAGCATTTT. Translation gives CASSFRQGRQPQHF. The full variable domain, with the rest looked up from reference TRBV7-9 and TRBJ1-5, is DTGVSQNPRHKITKRGQNVTFRCDPISEHNRLYWYRQTLGQGPEFLTYFQNEAQLEKSRLLSDRFSAERPKGSFSTLEIQRTEQGDSAMYLCASSFRQGRQPQHFGDGTRLSIL.

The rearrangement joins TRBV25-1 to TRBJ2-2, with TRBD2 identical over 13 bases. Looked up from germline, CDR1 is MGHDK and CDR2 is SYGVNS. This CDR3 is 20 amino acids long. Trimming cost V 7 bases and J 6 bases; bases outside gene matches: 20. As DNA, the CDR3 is TGTGCCAGCACCCGGGTGTGGGGACTAGCGGGATTTTTGTTCCCCGGGGAGCTGTTTTTT. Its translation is CASTRVWGLAGFLFPGELFF.